The 8 T cell receptor beta chains below come from one sample, sequenced in a study of blood T cells in healthy people across ages. The authors ran a second PCR of 7 to 11 cycles using a sample-barcoded 5' primer and a J-beta primer mix. From the 5' RACE reads, TCRdb called clonotypes with MiXCR, one entry per CDR3 protein. The table records 600,000 or so distinct CDR3 sequences, 25% to 35% of them present only once. The sequencing input was blood. Every receptor here comes from a woman older than 75 in good health.

The V and J genes are TRBV7-3 and TRBJ1-2; 7 bases are shared with TRBD1. The CDR3 length is 14 residues. Germline V gene lookup returns CDR1 SGHTA and CDR2 FQGTGA. V trimming: 4 bases; J trimming: 4 bases; junction bases outside the gene matches: 6. This CDR3 reads CASSSKQGTYGYTF. The CDR3 DNA reads as TGTGCCAGCAGCTCCAAACAGGGGACCTATGGCTACACCTTC.

This clonotype appeared many times. J is TRBJ2-3 and V is TRBV29-1, with a weak D call TRBD2 (5 bases). Trimming took 8 bases from V and 6 from J, leaving 18 bases between them. CDR3 length equals 13 residues. The germline CDR1 and CDR2 sequences are SQVTM and ANQGSEA. CDR3 loop: CSIGELYADTQYF. DNA of the CDR3: TGCAGCATTGGGGAGCTTTACGCGGATACGCAGTATTTT.

The chain couples TRBV19 to TRBJ2-4; TRBD1 agrees at 8 bases. Germline values: CDR1 LNHDA, CDR2 SQIVND (reference sequence). The ends lost 5 bases at V and 13 bases at J; junction bases unmatched: 13. This CDR3 region has 14 residues. CDR3 protein: CASSLNRGVYKQYF. In nucleotides, the CDR3 is TGTGCCAGTAGTCTAAACAGGGGGGTCTACAAGCAGTACTTC.

The genes are TRBV10-3 and TRBJ2-7, with D unclear. There are 13 residues in the CDR3. Germline lookup yields CDR1 ENHRY and CDR2 SYGVKD. Between the trimmed V and J ends, which lost 6 bases and 3 bases, there was a span of 12 bases. CDR3 residues: CAIRKKWDYEQYF. The CDR3 coding sequence is TGTGCCATCAGGAAGAAATGGGACTACGAGCAGTACTTC.

This clonotype was seen many times. The chain is built from TRBV10-3 and TRBJ2-5; D is undetermined. Per germline, CDR1 ENHRY and CDR2 SYGVKD. There are 12 residues in the CDR3. V was shortened by 7 bases and J by 4 bases, with 10 bases between the two germline ends. CDR3 region: CAIKTETETQYF. The CDR3 nucleotides are TGTGCCATCAAAACCGAAACAGAGACCCAGTACTTC.

The chain is built from TRBV20-1 and TRBJ2-1, with 14 bases aligning to TRBD2. Germline V CDR1 and CDR2: DFQATT, SNEGSKA (reference sequence). The J segment lost 9 bases and the V segment lost 8 bases, leaving 6 bases of the junction unmatched. The CDR3 contains 13 residues. The CDR3 DNA reads as TGCAGTTCCGGGACTAGCGGGGGTGGTGAGCAGTTCTTC. Encoded protein: CSSGTSGGGEQFF.

The chain employs TRBV20-1 and TRBJ2-7, with TRBD1 as a possible D gene (6 bases). The CDR3 contains 16 residues. With 6 bases removed from V and 1 base from J, the gap between germline ends came to 22 bases. The germline V gene encodes CDR1 DFQATT and CDR2 SNEGSKA (reference sequence). Here the CDR3 DNA reads TGCAGTGCCAGTCCCGGGACAACCCCCAGGTCCTACGAGCAGTACTTC. Translating gives CSASPGTTPRSYEQYF.

Worth noting for this clonotype: A read error is possible here, since a much larger clone lies one base away. The V gene is TRBV5-1, the J gene TRBJ2-7; 8 bases match TRBD1. The germline V gene has CDR1 SGHRS and CDR2 YFSETQ. The CDR3 totals 15 residues. The V and J ends lost 4 bases and 3 bases, in that order; junction bases with no gene match: 9. CDR3 coding DNA: TGCGCCAGCAGCCCGGGGAACAGGGGGGACTACGAGCAGTACTTC. It codes for CASSPGNRGDYEQYF. The variable domain in full, completed from reference TRBV5-1 and TRBJ2-7, reads KAGVTQTPRYLIKTRGQQVTLSCSPISGHRSVSWYQQTPGQGLQFLFEYFSETQRNKGNFPGRFSGRQFSNSRSEMNVSTLELGDSALYLCASSPGNRGDYEQYFGPGTRLTVT.